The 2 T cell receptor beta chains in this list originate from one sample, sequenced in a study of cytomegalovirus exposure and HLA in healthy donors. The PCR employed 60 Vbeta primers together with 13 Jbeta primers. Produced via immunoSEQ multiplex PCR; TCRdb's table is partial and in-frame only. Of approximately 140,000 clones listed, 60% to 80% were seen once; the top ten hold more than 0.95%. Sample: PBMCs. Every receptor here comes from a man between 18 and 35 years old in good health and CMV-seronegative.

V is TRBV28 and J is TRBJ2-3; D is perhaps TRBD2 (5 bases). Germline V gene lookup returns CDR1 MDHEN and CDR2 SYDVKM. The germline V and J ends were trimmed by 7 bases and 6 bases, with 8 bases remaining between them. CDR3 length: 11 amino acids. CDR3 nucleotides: TGTGCCAGCACCTCGGGGGATACGCAGTATTTT. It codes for CASTSGDTQYF.

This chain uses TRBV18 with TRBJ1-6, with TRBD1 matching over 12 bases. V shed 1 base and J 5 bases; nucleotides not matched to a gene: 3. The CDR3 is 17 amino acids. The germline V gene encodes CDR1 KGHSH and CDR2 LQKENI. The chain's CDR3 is CASSPRGQGANNSPLHF. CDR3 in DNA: TGTGCCAGCTCACCACGGGGACAGGGGGCGAATAATTCACCCCTCCACTTT.